This entry lists 32 T cell receptor beta chains sequenced from one sample in a study of T cells after yellow fever vaccination. TCRdb reprocessed the 5' RACE reads via MiXCR and lists one record per CDR3 protein. The sample lists roughly 400,000 distinct CDR3 sequences, about 17% seen once, with 18% in the top ten. This sample comprised PBMCs, obtained before the yellow fever booster vaccination. Every receptor here comes from a man aged 18-30 years who received the YFV17D yellow fever vaccine.

The chain links TRBV6-5 to TRBJ2-3; D is unclear. The V end lost 5 bases, the J end lost 1 base, and 13 bases lay between the germline ends. The CDR3 is 15 amino acids. CDR1 and CDR2 from the germline V gene are MNHEY and SVGAGI. CDR3 loop: CASSPAWFGTDTQYF. The CDR3 DNA follows: TGTGCCAGCAGTCCGGCCTGGTTTGGCACAGATACGCAGTATTTT.

This clonotype appeared a single time. This chain joins TRBV12-5 and TRBJ2-7, with 13 bases aligning to TRBD2. Germline V gene lookup returns CDR1 LGHNT and CDR2 FRNRAP. The V gene end was trimmed by 2 bases and the J gene end by 4 bases; junction bases not matched to a gene: 5. This CDR3 is built from 16 residues. Here the CDR3 DNA reads TGTGCTAGTGGTTTGCCGAGGACTAGCGGGGGATACGAGCAGTACTTC. Translation: CASGLPRTSGGYEQYF.

The V and J genes are TRBV6-6 and TRBJ2-4, with D perhaps matching TRBD2 (7 bases). This CDR3 spans 13 amino acids. V was trimmed by 6 bases and J by 6 bases, leaving 12 bases between them. Germline V lookup: CDR1 MNHNY, CDR2 SVGAGI (reference sequence). The chain's CDR3 is CASSRGGANIQYF. The CDR3, as DNA: TGTGCCAGCAGCCGCGGGGGCGCAAACATTCAGTACTTC.

This chain joins TRBV4-1 and TRBJ1-1, with 8 positions matching TRBD1. Trimming removed 3 bases from V and 7 bases from J; junction bases left unmatched: 7. The CDR3 extends over 14 amino acids. The germline V gene has CDR1 MGHRA and CDR2 YSYEKL. The CDR3 loop is CASSQRQGLIEAFF. The CDR3 DNA reads as TGCGCCAGCAGCCAGCGACAGGGGTTGATTGAAGCTTTCTTT.

The table lists this clonotype with a few counts. The chain employs TRBV7-2 and TRBJ2-3, with TRBD2 identical over 8 bases. Germline V gene lookup returns CDR1 SGHTA and CDR2 FQGNSA. CDR3 length equals 15 residues. The V segment lost 7 bases and the J segment 4 bases; nucleotides outside the gene matches: 10. CDR3 in amino acids: CASTWRAGGSDTQYF. CDR3 in DNA: TGTGCCAGCACCTGGCGCGCGGGGGGATCAGATACGCAGTATTTT.

This clonotype was recorded a few times. The V and J genes are TRBV20-1 and TRBJ1-1, with D perhaps TRBD1 (5 bases). V lost 4 bases and J lost 0, with 12 bases in between. Germline lookup yields CDR1 DFQATT and CDR2 SNEGSKA (reference sequence). The CDR3 extends over 14 amino acids. This CDR3 reads CSAMDGAMNTEAFF. In DNA form, the CDR3 reads TGCAGTGCTATGGATGGGGCAATGAACACTGAAGCTTTCTTT.

This clonotype was observed a handful of times. The chain links TRBV4-2 to TRBJ2-6; a possible D gene is TRBD1 (6 bases). Germline assignment: CDR1 LGHNA and CDR2 YNFKEQ. This CDR3 region has 16 residues. V shed 10 bases and J shed 0 bases, with 16 bases lying between them. The CDR3: CATLKMTGSGANVLTF. The CDR3 region has the DNA TGTGCCACCTTAAAGATGACAGGCTCTGGGGCCAACGTCCTGACTTTC.

This clonotype has a handful of counts. V usage is TRBV20-1 and J usage is TRBJ2-6; the match to TRBD2 covers 7 bases. This CDR3 is 14 amino acids long. Germline V gene data show CDR1 as DFQATT and CDR2 as SNEGSKA (reference sequence). After removal of 7 bases from V and 2 bases from J, the junction contained 5 bases not matched to a gene. This CDR3 is CSVGRGTGANVLTF. The CDR3 DNA follows: TGCAGTGTGGGGAGGGGAACTGGGGCCAACGTCCTGACTTTC.

This CDR3 reads CASSPTSGTPYEQYF. DNA for the CDR3: TGCGCCAGCAGCCCAACTAGCGGGACCCCCTACGAGCAGTACTTC. The V call is TRBV5-1, the J call TRBJ2-7; 10 nucleotides match TRBD2. V lost 4 bases, J lost 2 bases, and 6 bases stayed unmatched. Germline V gene lookup returns CDR1 SGHRS and CDR2 YFSETQ. CDR3 length: 15 amino acids.

The rearrangement joins TRBV27 to TRBJ1-5; TRBD1 aligns across 9 bases. Unmatched junction bases numbered 7, after V lost 6 bases and J lost 7 bases. Germline assignment: CDR1 MNHEY and CDR2 SMNVEV (reference sequence). The CDR3 is made up of 14 amino acids. The DNA for the CDR3 is TGTGCCAGCAGACCAGGGACAGGGTTACAGCCCCAGCATTTT. Protein sequence: CASRPGTGLQPQHF.

J is TRBJ1-5 and V is TRBV20-1; D may be TRBD1 (6 bases). The germline V gene encodes CDR1 DFQATT and CDR2 SNEGSKA (reference sequence). The V end lost 2 bases, the J end lost 4 bases, and 12 bases lay between the germline ends. There are 14 residues in the CDR3. DNA for the CDR3: TGCAGTGCTAGAAGGGGGGACGGGAATCAGCCCCAGCATTTT. Protein: CSARRGDGNQPQHF.

This clonotype was seen repeatedly, ten times or more. A junction end diverges from the germline sequence, so it may reflect a read error. J is TRBJ2-5 and V is TRBV5-1; D unclear. CDR3 size: 11 residues. CDR1 and CDR2 (germline): SGHRS, YFSETQ. CDR3 residues: CASSFEETQYF. In DNA form, the CDR3 reads TGTGCCAGCAGCTTTGAAGAGACCCAGTACTTC.

This clonotype has a handful of counts. This chain uses TRBV4-3 with TRBJ2-3; D unresolved. This CDR3 spans 14 amino acids. Looked up from germline, CDR1 is LGHNA and CDR2 is YSLEER. The V end was cut by 0 bases, the J end by 5 bases, with 9 bases between. CDR3 DNA: TGCGCCAGCAGCCAAGATTCCGGTCGAGATACGCAGTATTTT. Translating gives CASSQDSGRDTQYF.

The chain uses TRBV5-1 and TRBJ1-4, with D unresolved. The germline gives CDR1 SGHRS, CDR2 YFSETQ. Between the trimmed V and J ends, which lost 4 bases and 3 bases, there was a span of 13 bases. CDR3 size: 15 residues. CDR3 DNA sequence: TGCGCCAGCAGCCCTCGGAGGGCAGCTAATGAAAAACTGTTTTTT. It codes for CASSPRRAANEKLFF.

The chain employs TRBV11-2 and TRBJ2-3; TRBD1 matches 8 bases. From germline, CDR1 is SGHAT and CDR2 FQNNGV. The CDR3 covers 15 residues. The ends lost 5 bases at V and 0 bases at J; junction bases unmatched: 4. The CDR3 sequence: CASSAQGASTDTQYF. The CDR3 DNA sequence: TGTGCCAGCAGCGCCCAGGGGGCGAGCACAGATACGCAGTATTTT. Based on the CDR3 plus reference TRBV11-2 and TRBJ2-3, the full variable domain is EAGVAQSPRYKIIEKRQSVAFWCNPISGHATLYWYQQILGQGPKLLIQFQNNGVVDDSQLPKDRFSAERLKGVDSTLKIQPAKLEDSAVYLCASSAQGASTDTQYFGPGTRLTVL.

This clonotype turned up a few times. J is TRBJ2-7 and V is TRBV7-2; 9 positions agree with TRBD1. This CDR3 has 15 residues. CDR1 is SGHTA and CDR2 is FQGNSA in the germline V gene. With V trimmed by 5 bases and J by 7 bases, 12 bases remained unmatched. This chain's CDR3 is CASSGGIQGAGEQYF. CDR3 bases: TGTGCCAGCAGCGGAGGAATACAGGGGGCGGGGGAGCAGTACTTC. The whole variable domain, filled in from reference TRBV7-2 and TRBJ2-7, reads GAGVSQSPSNKVTEKGKDVELRCDPISGHTALYWYRQSLGQGLEFLIYFQGNSAPDKSGLPSDRFSAERTGGSVSTLTIQRTQQEDSAVYLCASSGGIQGAGEQYFGPGTRLTVT.

The chain links TRBV4-1 to TRBJ1-4, with 7 bases lining up with TRBD1. Germline CDR1 and CDR2: MGHRA and YSYEKL. J was trimmed by 4 bases and V by 3 bases; bases with no gene match: 8. The CDR3 is 16 residues long. CDR3 DNA: TGCGCCAGCAGCCAGGCCCCCGGGACAGTTAATGAAAAACTGTTTTTT. Its protein is CASSQAPGTVNEKLFF.

This clonotype has just a few counts. This chain joins TRBV3-1 and TRBJ2-1; tentative D call: TRBD2 (6 bases). Germline V CDR1 and CDR2: LGHDT, YNNKEL (reference sequence). V was trimmed by 7 bases and J by 10 bases, leaving 20 bases between them. CDR3 length: 14 residues. For the CDR3, the DNA is TGTGCCAGCACCTCAAGCGGGCGTCCGGGAGAGCAGTTCTTC. This translates into CASTSSGRPGEQFF.

The V call is TRBV18, the J call TRBJ2-5; the D is unclear. This CDR3 has 13 amino acids. Trimming took 0 bases from V and 4 from J, leaving 6 bases between them. Germline CDR1 and CDR2: KGHSH and LQKENI. CDR3 sequence: CASSPPSPETQYF. The CDR3 region has the DNA TGTGCCAGCTCACCACCGTCCCCAGAGACCCAGTACTTC.

V usage is TRBV3-1 and J usage is TRBJ1-5; TRBD1 matches at 8 bases. This CDR3 is built from 14 residues. V dropped 3 bases and J dropped 7; count of bases not matched to a gene: 5. Germline values: CDR1 LGHDT, CDR2 YNNKEL (reference sequence). DNA of the CDR3: TGTGCCAGCAGCCAGGCAGGGGGCAGACAGCCCCAGCATTTT. It specifies CASSQAGGRQPQHF.

Note on this clonotype: The junction and the germline gene differ at one end; a read error may be behind it. J is TRBJ1-1 and V is TRBV28, with D perhaps matching TRBD1 (5 bases). The CDR3 loop spans 12 amino acids. CDR1 is MDHEN and CDR2 is SYDVKM in the germline V gene. In nucleotides, the CDR3 is TGTGCCAGCAGTCAAACCGGGACTGGAGCTTTCTTT. Encoded protein: CASSQTGTGAFF.

This clonotype showed up just a few times. This rearrangement joins TRBV20-1 to TRBJ1-1; possible D gene TRBD1, 6 bases. The CDR3 is 13 amino acids. V shed 3 bases and J shed 4 bases, with 12 bases lying between them. CDR1 DFQATT and CDR2 SNEGSKA come from the germline V gene (reference sequence). CDR3 bases: TGCAGTGCTAGCAGGGGCCGGGGCACTGAAGCTTTCTTT. This sequence encodes CSASRGRGTEAFF.

The V gene is TRBV5-6, the J gene TRBJ2-3; D not certain. Germline CDR1 and CDR2: SGHDT and YYEEEE. V lost 0 bases and J lost 6, with 11 bases in between. The CDR3 runs 14 residues. The CDR3 is CASSLVQFSDTQYF. CDR3 sequence (DNA): TGTGCCAGCAGCTTGGTCCAGTTTTCCGATACGCAGTATTTT.

The chain recombines TRBV12-3 or TRBV12-4 with TRBJ2-7, with 7 bases identical to TRBD1. Trimming removed 6 bases from V and 2 bases from J; junction bases left unmatched: 7. The CDR3 is 14 amino acids. As DNA, the CDR3 is TGTGCCAGCAGACCTAAGACAGGGACCTACGAGCAGTACTTC. Amino acids: CASRPKTGTYEQYF.

This clonotype occurred a few times. The chain uses TRBV5-1 and TRBJ2-1; 7 bases align to TRBD1. V lost 4 bases and J lost 0; bases outside the gene matches: 10. The CDR3 covers 17 residues. Germline assignment: CDR1 SGHRS and CDR2 YFSETQ. This CDR3 reads CASSTPTGTASYNEQFF. The CDR3 DNA reads TGCGCCAGCAGCACGCCAACCGGGACAGCCTCCTACAATGAGCAGTTCTTC.

This chain joins TRBV7-9 and TRBJ1-1; no definite D call. CDR3 length: 12 amino acids. From germline, CDR1 is SEHNR and CDR2 FQNEAQ (reference sequence). V lost 7 bases and J lost 3, with 9 bases in between. CDR3 loop: CASTRAHTEAFF. The CDR3 bases are TGTGCCAGCACCCGGGCGCACACTGAAGCTTTCTTT. Together with reference TRBV7-9 and TRBJ1-1, the CDR3 gives the full variable domain: DTGVSQNPRHKITKRGQNVTFRCDPISEHNRLYWYRQTLGQGPEFLTYFQNEAQLEKSRLLSDRFSAERPKGSFSTLEIQRTEQGDSAMYLCASTRAHTEAFFGQGTRLTVV.

This clonotype has a handful of counts. This chain connects TRBV20-1 to TRBJ1-5, with 11 bases fitting TRBD1. Trimming removed 5 bases from V and 6 bases from J; junction bases left unmatched: 3. The CDR3 loop spans 13 amino acids. The germline V gene has CDR1 DFQATT and CDR2 SNEGSKA (reference sequence). The DNA of the CDR3 is TGCAGTGCTGGGGACAGGGGGGGTCAGCCCCAGCATTTT. Residues: CSAGDRGGQPQHF.

This sequence joins TRBV6-5 and TRBJ1-2; D unresolved. The germline V gene has CDR1 MNHEY and CDR2 SVGAGI. V was shortened by 2 bases and J by 0 bases, with 10 bases between the two germline ends. The CDR3 extends over 15 amino acids. CDR3 loop: CASSYRQVANYGYTF. The DNA for the CDR3 is TGTGCCAGCAGTTACAGGCAGGTGGCTAACTATGGCTACACCTTC.

This clonotype was seen a few times. V and J are TRBV23-1 and TRBJ2-2; D is perhaps TRBD1 (6 bases). TRBV23-1 falls under the ORF class, with uncertain function. The CDR3 runs to 16 residues. The V and J ends lost 0 bases and 5 bases respectively, with 13 bases between them. Here the CDR3 DNA reads TGCGCCAGCAGTCAATCATGGGACACCGGTACCGGGGAGCTGTTTTTT. This translates into CASSQSWDTGTGELFF.

The V gene is TRBV4-1, the J gene TRBJ2-1; 11 bases agree with TRBD1. Germline assignment: CDR1 MGHRA and CDR2 YSYEKL. V lost 4 bases and J lost 8; bases outside the gene matches: 13. The CDR3 runs 17 residues. For the CDR3, the DNA is TGCGCCAGCAGCCCCCTCATTGGCGGGACAGGGGGACATGAGCAGTTCTTC. It specifies CASSPLIGGTGGHEQFF.

This clonotype has just a few counts. J is TRBJ2-3 and V is TRBV18, with 11 bases aligning to TRBD2. Germline CDR1 is KGHSH and CDR2 is LQKENI. The CDR3 is 16 residues long. The V gene end was trimmed by 6 bases and the J gene end by 1 base; junction bases not matched to a gene: 6. CDR3 sequence reads: CASSPVAGGRTDTQYF. For the CDR3, the DNA is TGTGCCAGCTCCCCCGTAGCGGGGGGGCGCACAGATACGCAGTATTTT.

This clonotype was observed many times. This chain connects TRBV7-2 to TRBJ1-6; D call uncertain. V was pared by 0 bases and J by 4 bases, with 10 bases between. This CDR3 region has 16 residues. Germline CDR1 and CDR2: SGHTA and FQGNSA. The CDR3 reads CASSLAGTGYNSPLHF. The CDR3 nucleotides read TGTGCCAGCAGCTTAGCAGGAACGGGGTATAATTCACCCCTCCACTTT. The entire variable domain, with the rest obtained from reference TRBV7-2 and TRBJ1-6, is as follows: GAGVSQSPSNKVTEKGKDVELRCDPISGHTALYWYRQSLGQGLEFLIYFQGNSAPDKSGLPSDRFSAERTGGSVSTLTIQRTQQEDSAVYLCASSLAGTGYNSPLHFGNGTRLTVT.